These 4 T cell receptor beta chains came from one sample sequenced in a study of lung T cells in sarcoidosis with Löfgren's syndrome. TCRdb reprocessed the reads with MiXCR, giving one entry per CDR3 protein. The data hold more than 50,000 distinct CDR3 sequences, with 20% to 25% observed a single time. Input material: CD4+ T cells from PBMCs. These receptor sequences come from a human donor with sarcoidosis (Löfgren's syndrome or another form), or a control subject (not recorded which).

For this clonotype: One end of the junction varies from germline; a read error may be responsible. This sequence joins TRBV18 and TRBJ2-3, with TRBD2 matching 7 bases. The CDR3 contains 15 residues. Germline CDR1 and CDR2: KGHSH and LQKENI. In nucleotides, the CDR3 is TGTGCCAGCTCCCCACCTAGCGGTCGGACAGATACGCAGTATTTT. This codes for CASSPPSGRTDTQYF.

The gene calls are TRBV19 and TRBJ2-1; 7 bases align to TRBD1. This CDR3 has 17 amino acids. J gave up 0 bases and V 5 bases, and 10 bases lay outside the gene matches. Germline values: CDR1 LNHDA, CDR2 SQIVND (reference sequence). This chain's CDR3 is CASSRQGPTLSYNEQFF. DNA of the CDR3: TGTGCCAGTAGTCGACAGGGCCCGACACTCTCCTACAATGAGCAGTTCTTC.

The chain joins TRBV7-3 to TRBJ2-1; 9 bases match TRBD1. Germline V gene sequence: CDR1 SGHTA, CDR2 FQGTGA. V shed 1 base, J shed 8 bases, and the junction held 6 bases outside the gene matches. The CDR3 is made up of 15 amino acids. CDR3 residues: CASSLNRGLWDEQFF. CDR3 sequence (DNA): TGTGCCAGCAGCTTAAACAGGGGGCTTTGGGATGAGCAGTTCTTC.

Points on this clonotype: A much larger clonotype is one base distant, so this may be a read error. The rearrangement uses TRBV20-1 and TRBJ2-7, with 7 bases identical to TRBD1. Germline V gene lookup returns CDR1 DFQATT and CDR2 SNEGSKA (reference sequence). The CDR3 length is 17 residues. Losses at the gene ends were 4 bases for V and 7 bases for J; bases not matched to a gene: 22. Here the CDR3 reads CSATTTGHDRVVDEQYF. CDR3 DNA: TGCAGTGCTACTACTACCGGGCATGACAGGGTAGTAGATGAGCAGTACTTC.